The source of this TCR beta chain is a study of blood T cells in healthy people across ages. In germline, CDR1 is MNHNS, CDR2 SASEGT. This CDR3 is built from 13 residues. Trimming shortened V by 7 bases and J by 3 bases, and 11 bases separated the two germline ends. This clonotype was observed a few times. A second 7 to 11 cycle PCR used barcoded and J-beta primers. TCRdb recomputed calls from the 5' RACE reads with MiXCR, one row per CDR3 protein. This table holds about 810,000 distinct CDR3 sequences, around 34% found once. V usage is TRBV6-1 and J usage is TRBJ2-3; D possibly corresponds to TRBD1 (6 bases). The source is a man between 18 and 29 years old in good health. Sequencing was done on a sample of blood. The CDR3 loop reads CASTQGLTDTQYF. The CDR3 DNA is TGTGCCAGCACCCAGGGGTTGACAGATACGCAGTATTTT.